Shown below are 3 T cell receptor beta chains from a single sample sequenced in a study of T-cell reconstitution after alpha-beta-depleted transplantation in children. It was with unique molecular identifiers that the TCRbeta library was prepared. One entry per CDR3 protein, called by TCRdb with MiXCR from the PCR reads. The table has about 410,000 distinct CDR3 sequences, about a fifth seen once. Sequenced here: PBMCs from the stem cell graft donor, sampled from the stem cell graft. The receptor set was obtained from a human donor who donated a stem cell graft to a child with acute myeloid leukemia.

The V call is TRBV10-2, the J call TRBJ1-1; TRBD1 matches at 8 bases. Germline CDR1 is WSHSY and CDR2 is SAAADI. The V and J ends lost 3 bases and 5 bases, in that order; junction bases with no gene match: 2. The CDR3 loop spans 13 amino acids. This CDR3 reads CASSEQGVTEAFF. The CDR3 DNA follows: TGCGCCAGCAGTGAACAGGGGGTGACTGAAGCTTTCTTT.

There are many counts of this clonotype. The genes are TRBV12-3 or TRBV12-4 and TRBJ1-1, with D unclear. The CDR3 length is 13 residues. V was cut by 1 base and J by 4 bases, with 7 bases left in between. The CDR3: CASSLGSPTEAFF. In DNA, the CDR3 is TGTGCCAGCAGTTTAGGAAGCCCCACTGAAGCTTTCTTT.

V gene TRBV6-1 combines with J gene TRBJ2-3, with D perhaps matching TRBD1 (6 bases). The CDR3 spans 14 residues. Germline assignment: CDR1 MNHNS and CDR2 SASEGT. Trimming stripped 6 bases from V and 0 bases from J, with 10 bases between. CDR3: CASRGRGSTDTQYF. The CDR3 DNA is TGTGCCAGCAGAGGCAGGGGCAGCACAGATACGCAGTATTTT.